A selection of T cell receptor beta chains follows, all from one sample in a study of T cell repertoires in cytomegalovirus infection. TCRdb fed the reads into MiXCR, producing one record per CDR3 protein. The sample has about 140,000 distinct CDR3 sequences, 5.5% to 8% seen once. Sequencing input: PBMCs. These receptors were collected from a human donor in good health (CMV status not recorded). Some clones in this sample may be carry-over from other donors' samples. The CDR3 runs from the conserved cysteine through the conserved F or W. A D gene is named only where the DNA matches it firmly. A row's size may be missing; if present it is once, few, many or a size class.

d_call	clone_size	v_call	j_call	cdr3_nt	cdr3_aa
TRBD1	many	TRBV7-8	TRBJ2-3	TGTGCCAGCAGCTCCACAGGGGTGGGTACGCAGTATTTT	CASSSTGVGTQYF
TRBD2	NA	TRBV29-1	TRBJ2-1	TGCAGCGTTCGGACTAGCGGGGAGGCGTTCTTC	CSVRTSGEAFF
TRBD2	NA	TRBV20-1	TRBJ2-7	TGCAGTGCTGTCAGACTAGCGGGGGCCTACGAGCAGTACTTC	CSAVRLAGAYEQYF
TRBD1	many	TRBV7-2	TRBJ1-2	TGTGCCAGCAGCTCGGATGGGTTACAGGGGAGAGGCTACACCTTC	CASSSDGLQGRGYTF
NA	few	TRBV15	TRBJ1-1	TGTGCCACCAGCAGAGATCTCGGGGATCAAGCTTTCTTT	CATSRDLGDQAFF
NA	many	TRBV5-8	TRBJ2-7	TGTGCCAGCAGCCTCATGGGAAGCGCCTACGAGCAGTACTTC	CASSLMGSAYEQYF
NA	NA	TRBV4-2	TRBJ1-1	TGTGCCAGCAGCCCCCCCGCGAACACTGAAGCTTTCTTT	CASSPPANTEAFF
NA	many	TRBV7-2	TRBJ1-5	TGTGCCAGCAGCGCAGGGAGGGATCAGCCCCAGCATTTT	CASSAGRDQPQHF
NA	NA	TRBV20-1	TRBJ1-1	TGCAGTGCTACAGGCGCCCGCCGAGGAAACACTGAAGCTTTCTTT	CSATGARRGNTEAFF
TRBD2	many	TRBV7-2	TRBJ2-2	TGTGCCAGCAGCTTAATCCTAGCGGGGGCCAGGGAGCTGTTTTTT	CASSLILAGARELFF
NA	many	TRBV6-2/TRBV6-3	TRBJ1-1	TGTGCCAGCAGTACACAGGGAAGGGACACTGAAGCTTTCTTT	CASSTQGRDTEAFF
NA	few	TRBV27	TRBJ1-1	TGTGCCAGCACCACTATAGGACAGTATAATAACACTGAAGCTTTCTTT	CASTTIGQYNNTEAFF
NA	many	TRBV7-9	TRBJ1-6	TGTGCCAGCAGCTCCCCAGGGAATTCACCCCTCCACTTT	CASSSPGNSPLHF
TRBD2	many	TRBV5-1	TRBJ2-3	TGCGCCAGCAGCAAGGGGACTAGCGGGGACGCCATGGATACGCAGTATTTT	CASSKGTSGDAMDTQYF
TRBD2	NA	TRBV7-2	TRBJ2-7	TGTGCCAGCAGCTTAACAGCGGGGGCTAGGGAGCAGTACTTC	CASSLTAGAREQYF
TRBD1	NA	TRBV6-2/TRBV6-3	TRBJ1-1	TGTGCCAGCAGGAGGACAGGGGAGGACACTGAAGCTTTCTTT	CASRRTGEDTEAFF
NA	many	TRBV7-3	TRBJ1-1	TGTGCCAGCAGTAGAACAGTAAACACTGAAGCTTTCTTT	CASSRTVNTEAFF
NA	many	TRBV11-3	TRBJ2-7	TGTGCCAGCAGCGGCTGCAGGGGAGGTCGCTACGAGCAGTACTTC	CASSGCRGGRYEQYF
NA	NA	TRBV6-6	TRBJ1-5	TGTGCCAGCAGTTCACAGGAGTATCAGCCCCAGCATTTT	CASSSQEYQPQHF
NA	many	TRBV29-1	TRBJ2-7	TGCAGCGTTGATAACGGGGCCTACGAGCAGTACTTC	CSVDNGAYEQYF
TRBD2	many	TRBV28	TRBJ2-3	TGTGCCAGCAGGGCCGGGGGGGCCGCAGATACGCAGTATTTT	CASRAGGAADTQYF
NA	many	TRBV25-1	TRBJ1-5	TGTGCCAGCAGTGAATATGGAAGCAGGGCAAGCAATCAGCCCCAGCATTTT	CASSEYGSRASNQPQHF
NA	NA	TRBV15	TRBJ2-1	TGTGCCACCAGCGGGGACGCCCGTGATGGTGAGCAGTTCTTC	CATSGDARDGEQFF
TRBD1	NA	TRBV19	TRBJ2-2	TGTGCCAGTAGTGAGCAGGGGGCGTTCACCGGGGAGCTGTTTTTT	CASSEQGAFTGELFF
NA	many	TRBV10-3	TRBJ1-6	TGTGCCATCAGCAACAACGATAATTCACCCCTCCACTTT	CAISNNDNSPLHF
NA	NA	TRBV4-2	TRBJ1-1	TGTGCCAGCAGCGTCCCGGGCCCGCGCGGCACTGAAGCTTTCTTT	CASSVPGPRGTEAFF
NA	many	TRBV7-2	TRBJ1-1	TGTGCCAGCAGCCGAAAGATAGGGTTGGACACTGAAGCTTTCTTT	CASSRKIGLDTEAFF
NA	many	TRBV19	TRBJ2-7	TGTGCCAGTACCCCGTACGAGCAGTACTTC	CASTPYEQYF
TRBD1	few	TRBV20-1	TRBJ1-5	TGCAGTGCTATTAGGACAGGGGGCTTCGGTCAGCCCCAGCATTTT	CSAIRTGGFGQPQHF
NA	many	TRBV6-2/TRBV6-3	TRBJ2-1	TGTGCCAGCAGTTCGGGTAGGTGGTCCTACAATGAGCAGTTCTTC	CASSSGRWSYNEQFF
NA	many	TRBV5-1	TRBJ1-1	TGCGCCAGCAGCCCGAGTTCGGGGGTCCTGAACACTGAAGCTTTCTTT	CASSPSSGVLNTEAFF
NA	many	TRBV11-1	TRBJ2-7	TGTGCCAGCAGCTTAGCGCTCCAAGGGGCCTACGAGCAGTACTTC	CASSLALQGAYEQYF
NA	many	TRBV28	TRBJ2-4	TGTGCCAGCAGCCGCACACTGGATAAAGCCAAAAACATTCAGTACTTC	CASSRTLDKAKNIQYF
TRBD2	many	TRBV7-3	TRBJ2-5	TGTGCCAGCAGCCCCAGAGGGACTATACAAGAGACCCAGTACTTC	CASSPRGTIQETQYF
NA	few	TRBV15	TRBJ1-5	TGTGCCACCAGCAGAGCCCTACAGGGATACTATAGCAATCAGCCCCAGCATTTT	CATSRALQGYYSNQPQHF
NA	few	TRBV29-1	TRBJ2-7	TGCAGCGTTGGTCAGGGTGACAACGAGCAGTACTTC	CSVGQGDNEQYF
NA	many	TRBV6-2/TRBV6-3	TRBJ1-2	TGTGCCAGCACAGGGGACGTCGGCTACACCTTC	CASTGDVGYTF
NA	many	TRBV7-2	TRBJ2-2	TGTGCCAGCAGCTTACCAATCACCGGGGAGCTGTTTTTT	CASSLPITGELFF
TRBD1	NA	TRBV25-1	TRBJ1-1	TGTGCCAGCAGTGGCACAGGGGGCTCGTACACTGAAGCTTTCTTT	CASSGTGGSYTEAFF
NA	many	TRBV5-1	TRBJ2-5	TGCGCCAGCAGCTTGGGGGCTAGGACGGAAGAGACCCAGTACTTC	CASSLGARTEETQYF